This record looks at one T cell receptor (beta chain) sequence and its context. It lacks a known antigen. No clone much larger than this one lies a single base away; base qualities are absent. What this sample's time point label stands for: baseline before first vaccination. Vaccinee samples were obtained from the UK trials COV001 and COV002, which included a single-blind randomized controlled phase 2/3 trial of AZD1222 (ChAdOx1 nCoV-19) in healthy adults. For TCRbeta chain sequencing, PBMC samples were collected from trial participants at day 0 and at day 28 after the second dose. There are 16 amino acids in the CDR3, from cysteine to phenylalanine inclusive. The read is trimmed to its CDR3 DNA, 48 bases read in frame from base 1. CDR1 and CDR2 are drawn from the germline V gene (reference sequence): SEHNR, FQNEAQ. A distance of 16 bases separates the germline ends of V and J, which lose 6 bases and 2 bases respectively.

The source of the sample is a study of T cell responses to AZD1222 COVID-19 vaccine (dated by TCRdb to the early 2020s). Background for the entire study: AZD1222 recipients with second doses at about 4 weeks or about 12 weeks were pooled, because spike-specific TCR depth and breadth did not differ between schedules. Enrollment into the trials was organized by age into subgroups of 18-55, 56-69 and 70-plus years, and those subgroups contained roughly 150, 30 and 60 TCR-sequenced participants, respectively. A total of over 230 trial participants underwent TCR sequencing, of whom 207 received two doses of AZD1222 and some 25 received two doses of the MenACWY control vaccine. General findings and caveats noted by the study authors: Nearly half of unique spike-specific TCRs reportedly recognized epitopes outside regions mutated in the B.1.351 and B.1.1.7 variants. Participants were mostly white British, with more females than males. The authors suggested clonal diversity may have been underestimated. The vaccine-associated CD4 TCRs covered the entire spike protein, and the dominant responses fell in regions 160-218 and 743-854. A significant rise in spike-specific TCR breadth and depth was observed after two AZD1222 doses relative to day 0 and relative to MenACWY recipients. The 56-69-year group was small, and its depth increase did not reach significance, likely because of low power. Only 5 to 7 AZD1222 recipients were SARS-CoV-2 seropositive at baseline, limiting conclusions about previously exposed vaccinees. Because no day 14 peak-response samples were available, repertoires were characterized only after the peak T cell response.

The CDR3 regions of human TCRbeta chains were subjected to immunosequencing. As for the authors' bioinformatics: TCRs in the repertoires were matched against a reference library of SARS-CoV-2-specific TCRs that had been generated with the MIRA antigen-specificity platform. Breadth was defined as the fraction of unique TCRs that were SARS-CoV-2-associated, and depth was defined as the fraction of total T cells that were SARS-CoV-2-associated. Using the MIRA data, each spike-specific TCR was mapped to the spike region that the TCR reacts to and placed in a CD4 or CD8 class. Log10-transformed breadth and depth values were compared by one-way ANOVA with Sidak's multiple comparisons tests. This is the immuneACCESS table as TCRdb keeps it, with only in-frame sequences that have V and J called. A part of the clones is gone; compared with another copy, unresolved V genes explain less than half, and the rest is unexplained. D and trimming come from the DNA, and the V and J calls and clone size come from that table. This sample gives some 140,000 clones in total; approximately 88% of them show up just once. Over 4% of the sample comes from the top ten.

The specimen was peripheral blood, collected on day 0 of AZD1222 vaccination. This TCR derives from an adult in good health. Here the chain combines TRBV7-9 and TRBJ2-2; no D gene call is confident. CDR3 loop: CASRHRATLNTGELFF. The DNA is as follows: TGTGCCAGCAGACACCGGGCGACTCTTAACACCGGGGAGCTGTTTTTT.